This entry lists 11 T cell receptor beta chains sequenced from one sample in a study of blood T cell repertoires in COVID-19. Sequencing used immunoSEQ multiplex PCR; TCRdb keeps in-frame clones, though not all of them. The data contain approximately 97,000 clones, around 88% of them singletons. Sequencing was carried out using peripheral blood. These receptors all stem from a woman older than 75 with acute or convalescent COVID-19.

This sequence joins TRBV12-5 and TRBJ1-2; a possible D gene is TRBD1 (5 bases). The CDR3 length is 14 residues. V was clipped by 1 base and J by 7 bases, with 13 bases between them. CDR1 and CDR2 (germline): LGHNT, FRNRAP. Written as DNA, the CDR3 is TGTGCTAGTGGTTTGGACAGGCTGACGGTTGGCTACACCTTC. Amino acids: CASGLDRLTVGYTF.

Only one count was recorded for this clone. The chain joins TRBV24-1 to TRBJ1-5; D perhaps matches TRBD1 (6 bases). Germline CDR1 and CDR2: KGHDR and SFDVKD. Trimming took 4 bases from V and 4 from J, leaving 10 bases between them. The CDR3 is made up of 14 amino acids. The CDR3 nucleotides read TGTGCCACCAGTGACTTCGGACAGAATCAGCCCCAGCATTTT. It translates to CATSDFGQNQPQHF.

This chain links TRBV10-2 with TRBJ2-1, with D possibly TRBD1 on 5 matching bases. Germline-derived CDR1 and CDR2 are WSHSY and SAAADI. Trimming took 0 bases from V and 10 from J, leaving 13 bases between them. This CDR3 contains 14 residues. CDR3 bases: TGCGCCAGCAGTGAGTCGAAGATGGGGCGAGAGCAGTTCTTC. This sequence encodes CASSESKMGREQFF.

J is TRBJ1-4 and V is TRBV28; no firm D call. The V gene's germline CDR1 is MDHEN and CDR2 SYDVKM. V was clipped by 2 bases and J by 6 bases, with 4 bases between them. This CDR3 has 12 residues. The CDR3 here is CASSLRDEKLFF. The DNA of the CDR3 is TGTGCCAGCAGTTTAAGAGATGAAAAACTGTTTTTT.

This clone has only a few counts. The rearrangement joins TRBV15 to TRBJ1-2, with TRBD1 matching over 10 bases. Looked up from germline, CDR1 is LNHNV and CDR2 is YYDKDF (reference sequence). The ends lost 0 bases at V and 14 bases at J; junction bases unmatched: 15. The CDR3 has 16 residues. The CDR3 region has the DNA TGTGCCACCAGCAGAGAGCTTCCCGGGACAGGGGCCTCGGAAACCTTC. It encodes CATSRELPGTGASETF.

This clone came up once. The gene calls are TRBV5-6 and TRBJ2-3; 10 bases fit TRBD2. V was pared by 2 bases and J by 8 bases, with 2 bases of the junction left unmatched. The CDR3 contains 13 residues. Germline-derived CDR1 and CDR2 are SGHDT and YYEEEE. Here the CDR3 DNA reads TGTGCCAGCAGCTTAGCGGGGGGGAGTACGCAGTATTTT. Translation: CASSLAGGSTQYF.

The CDR3 nucleotides read TGTGCCAGCACCCCCGAGGAAAAACTGTTTTTT. It codes for CASTPEEKLFF. The chain is built from TRBV2 and TRBJ1-4; D is unclear. Trimming removed 7 bases at V and 8 bases at J, with 8 bases between. The CDR3 loop spans 11 amino acids. Germline values: CDR1 SNHLY, CDR2 FYNNEI.

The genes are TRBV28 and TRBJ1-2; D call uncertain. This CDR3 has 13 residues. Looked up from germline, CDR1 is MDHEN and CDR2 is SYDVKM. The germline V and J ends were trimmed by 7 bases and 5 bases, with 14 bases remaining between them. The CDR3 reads CASIAHGRYGYTF. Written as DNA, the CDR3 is TGTGCCAGCATCGCACACGGCAGGTATGGCTACACCTTC.

The CDR3 coding sequence is TGTGCCAGCAGCTTACTACAGGGGAGCTATGGCTACACCTTC. Protein sequence: CASSLLQGSYGYTF. The gene calls are TRBV7-9 and TRBJ1-2; 7 bases match TRBD1. CDR3 length equals 14 residues. V shed 2 bases, J shed 4 bases, and the junction held 4 bases outside the gene matches. Germline V gives CDR1 SEHNR, CDR2 FQNEAQ (reference sequence).

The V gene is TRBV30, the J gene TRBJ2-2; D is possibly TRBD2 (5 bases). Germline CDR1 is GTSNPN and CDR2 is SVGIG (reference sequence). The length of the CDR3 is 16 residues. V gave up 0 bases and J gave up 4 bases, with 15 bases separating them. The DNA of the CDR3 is TGTGCCTGGAGTGTAGGAGGCAGTATCTTCACCGGGGAGCTGTTTTTT. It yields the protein CAWSVGGSIFTGELFF. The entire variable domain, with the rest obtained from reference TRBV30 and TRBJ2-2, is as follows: SQTIHQWPATLVQPVGSPLSLECTVEGTSNPNLYWYRQAAGRGLQLLFYSVGIGQISSEVPQNLSASRPQDRQFILSSKKLLLSDSGFYLCAWSVGGSIFTGELFFGEGSRLTVL.

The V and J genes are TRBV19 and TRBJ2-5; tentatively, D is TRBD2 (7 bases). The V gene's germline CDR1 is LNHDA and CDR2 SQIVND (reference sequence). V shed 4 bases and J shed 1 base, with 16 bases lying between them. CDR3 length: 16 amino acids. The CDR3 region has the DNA TGTGCCAGTAGTAGACCTGGCGGGGGCCTCCAAGAGACCCAGTACTTC. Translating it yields CASSRPGGGLQETQYF.